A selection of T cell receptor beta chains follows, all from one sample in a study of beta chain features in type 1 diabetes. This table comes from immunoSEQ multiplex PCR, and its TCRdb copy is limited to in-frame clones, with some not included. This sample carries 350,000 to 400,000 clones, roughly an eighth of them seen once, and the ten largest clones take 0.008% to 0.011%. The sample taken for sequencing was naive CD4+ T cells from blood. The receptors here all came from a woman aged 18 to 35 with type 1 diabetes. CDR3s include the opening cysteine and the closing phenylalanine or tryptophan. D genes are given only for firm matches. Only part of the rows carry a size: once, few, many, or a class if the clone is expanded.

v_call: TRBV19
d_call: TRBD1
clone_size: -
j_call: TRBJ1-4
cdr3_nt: TGTGCCAGTAGTATCGGACAGGCGGAAAAACTGTTTTTT
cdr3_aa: CASSIGQAEKLFF

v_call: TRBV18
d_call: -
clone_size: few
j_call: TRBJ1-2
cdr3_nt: TGTGCCACGTCGAGGCAGGGAAACTATGGCTACACCTTC
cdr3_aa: CATSRQGNYGYTF

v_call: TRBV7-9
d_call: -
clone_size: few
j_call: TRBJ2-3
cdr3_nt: TGTGCCAGCAGCTTAATTGGCGGGGTTCCCACAGATACGCAGTATTTT
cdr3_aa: CASSLIGGVPTDTQYF

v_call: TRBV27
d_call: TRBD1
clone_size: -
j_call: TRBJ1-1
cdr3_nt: TGTGCCAGCAGGACAGGGTCCACTGAAGCTTTCTTT
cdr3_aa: CASRTGSTEAFF

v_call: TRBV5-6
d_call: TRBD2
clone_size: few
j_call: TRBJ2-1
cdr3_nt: TGTGCCAGCAGCTTGGAGGCTAGCGGGGGCCTTGAGCAGTTCTTC
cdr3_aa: CASSLEASGGLEQFF

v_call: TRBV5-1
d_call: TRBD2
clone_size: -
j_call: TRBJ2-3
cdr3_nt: TGCGCCAGCAGCTTGACTAGCGGGGGAGCAGATACGCAGTATTTT
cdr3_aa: CASSLTSGGADTQYF

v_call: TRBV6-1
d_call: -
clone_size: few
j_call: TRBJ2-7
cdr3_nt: TGTGCCAGCAGTGAACTAGGTTTGACCTACGAGCAGTACTTC
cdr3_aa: CASSELGLTYEQYF

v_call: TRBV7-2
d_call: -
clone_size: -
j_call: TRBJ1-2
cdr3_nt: TGTGCCAGCAGCTTAGGGCCATCTAACTATGGCTACACCTTC
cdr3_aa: CASSLGPSNYGYTF

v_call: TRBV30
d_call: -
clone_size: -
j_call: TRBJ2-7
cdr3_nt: TGTGCCTGGAGTGTAGCCCGATACTACGAGCAGTACTTC
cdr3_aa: CAWSVARYYEQYF

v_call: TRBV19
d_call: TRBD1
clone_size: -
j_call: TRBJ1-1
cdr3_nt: TGTGCCAGTAGTTTTAGGACAGGGGGCAACACTGAAGCTTTCTTT
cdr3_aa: CASSFRTGGNTEAFF

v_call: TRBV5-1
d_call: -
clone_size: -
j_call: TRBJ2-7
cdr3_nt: TGCGCCAGCAGCCCACTCCCCGTTCCCTACGAGCAGTACTTC
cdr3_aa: CASSPLPVPYEQYF

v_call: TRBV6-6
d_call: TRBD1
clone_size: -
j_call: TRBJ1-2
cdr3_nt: TGTGCCAGCAGGAGGACAGGGCAGGGCTACACCTTC
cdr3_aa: CASRRTGQGYTF

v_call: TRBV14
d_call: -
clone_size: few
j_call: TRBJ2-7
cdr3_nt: TGTGCCAGCAGCCTAGGCGGACTGGGCTACGAGCAGTACTTC
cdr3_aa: CASSLGGLGYEQYF

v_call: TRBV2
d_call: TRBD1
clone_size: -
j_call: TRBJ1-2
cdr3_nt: TGTGCCAGCAGTGACCCGGGACAGGAGAACTATGGCTACACCTTC
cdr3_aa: CASSDPGQENYGYTF

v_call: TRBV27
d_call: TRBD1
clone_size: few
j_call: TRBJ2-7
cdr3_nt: TGTGCCAGCAGGCTCGAGGGGGCGGCCTACGAGCAGTACTTC
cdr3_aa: CASRLEGAAYEQYF

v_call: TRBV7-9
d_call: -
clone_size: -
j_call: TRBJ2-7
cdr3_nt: TGTGCCAGCAGCCGGACACAAAAGGGAGGCGAGCAGTACTTC
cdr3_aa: CASSRTQKGGEQYF

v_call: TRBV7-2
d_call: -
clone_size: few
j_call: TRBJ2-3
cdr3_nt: TGTGCCAGCAGCTTAGCTGGGCGGGGTAACACAGATACGCAGTATTTT
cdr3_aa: CASSLAGRGNTDTQYF

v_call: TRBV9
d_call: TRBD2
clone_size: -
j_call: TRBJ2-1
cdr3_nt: TGTGCCAGCAGCGTAGGTGGGGGGACTATCTACAATGAGCAGTTCTTC
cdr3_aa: CASSVGGGTIYNEQFF

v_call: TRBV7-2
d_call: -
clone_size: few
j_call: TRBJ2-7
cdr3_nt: TGTGCCAGCAGCTTAGCGCCCTCCGGGTACGAGCAGTACTTC
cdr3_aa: CASSLAPSGYEQYF

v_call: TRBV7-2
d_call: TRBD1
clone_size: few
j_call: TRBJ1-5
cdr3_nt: TGTGCCAGCAGCTTGAGACAGGGTAATCAGCCCCAGCATTTT
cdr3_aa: CASSLRQGNQPQHF

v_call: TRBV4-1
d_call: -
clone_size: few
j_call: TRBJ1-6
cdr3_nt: TGCGCCAGCGGCATACAGGGCGACTCACCCCTCCACTTT
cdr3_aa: CASGIQGDSPLHF

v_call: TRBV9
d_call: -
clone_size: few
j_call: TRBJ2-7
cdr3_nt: TGTGCCAGCAGCGTGAGTCAACCGGGAGAGCAGTACTTC
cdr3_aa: CASSVSQPGEQYF

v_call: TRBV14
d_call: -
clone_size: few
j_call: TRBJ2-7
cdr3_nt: TGTGCCAGCAGCAACTCGTTCGAGCAGTACTTC
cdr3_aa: CASSNSFEQYF

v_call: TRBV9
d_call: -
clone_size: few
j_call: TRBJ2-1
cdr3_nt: TGTGCCAGCAGCCCTCGACAGACAGTTAATGAGCAGTTCTTC
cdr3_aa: CASSPRQTVNEQFF

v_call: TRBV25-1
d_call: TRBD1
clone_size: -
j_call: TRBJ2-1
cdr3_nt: TGTGCCAGCAGGGGACAGGCTACCTACAATGAGCAGTTCTTC
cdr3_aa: CASRGQATYNEQFF

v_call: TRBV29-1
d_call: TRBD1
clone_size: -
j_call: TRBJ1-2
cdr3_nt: TGCAGCGTAGCAACAGGGGGCAAGATCTATGGCTACACCTTC
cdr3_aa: CSVATGGKIYGYTF

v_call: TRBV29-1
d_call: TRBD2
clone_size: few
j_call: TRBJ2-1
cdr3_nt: TGCAGCGTTGGTAGACTAGCGGGGGAAAGCTCCTACAATGAGCAGTTCTTC
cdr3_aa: CSVGRLAGESSYNEQFF

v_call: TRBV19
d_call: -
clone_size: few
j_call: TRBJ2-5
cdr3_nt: TGTGCCAGTAGTGGAAGAGGAAAAGAGACCCAGTACTTC
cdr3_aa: CASSGRGKETQYF

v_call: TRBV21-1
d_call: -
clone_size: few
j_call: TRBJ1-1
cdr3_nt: TGTGCCAGCAGCCCTCCCGGGGGAAGTCGAGCTTTCTTT
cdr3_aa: CASSPPGGSRAFF

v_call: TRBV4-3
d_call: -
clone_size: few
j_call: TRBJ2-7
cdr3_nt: TGCGCCAGCAGCCGGGGGGTTACAGACAGCTACGAGCAGTACTTC
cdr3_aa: CASSRGVTDSYEQYF

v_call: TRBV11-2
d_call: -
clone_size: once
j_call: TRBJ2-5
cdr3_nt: TGTGCCAGCAGCTGGGCGGGAAGGGGAGAGACCCAGTACTTC
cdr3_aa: CASSWAGRGETQYF

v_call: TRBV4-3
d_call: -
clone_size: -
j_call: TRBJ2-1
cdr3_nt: TGCGCCAGCAGCCAAGGAGATACAGATTCTCTTGAGCAGTTCTTC
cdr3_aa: CASSQGDTDSLEQFF

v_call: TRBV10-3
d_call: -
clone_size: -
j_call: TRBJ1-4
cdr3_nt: TGTGCCATCAGACAGGGTTTTGCCGCAACTAATGAAAAACTGTTTTTT
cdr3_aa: CAIRQGFAATNEKLFF

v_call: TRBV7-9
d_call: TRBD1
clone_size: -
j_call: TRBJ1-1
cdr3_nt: TGTGCCAGCAGCATACAGGGGGCAGGTGAAGCTTTCTTT
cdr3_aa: CASSIQGAGEAFF

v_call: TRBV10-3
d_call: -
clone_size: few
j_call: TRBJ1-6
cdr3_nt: TGTGCCATCAAGGAAGGGAGTTCACCCCTCCACTTT
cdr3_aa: CAIKEGSSPLHF

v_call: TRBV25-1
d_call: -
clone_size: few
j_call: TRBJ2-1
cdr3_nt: TGTGCCAGCAGTCGGCTATCTGGCGGCGATGAGCAGTTCTTC
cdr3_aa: CASSRLSGGDEQFF

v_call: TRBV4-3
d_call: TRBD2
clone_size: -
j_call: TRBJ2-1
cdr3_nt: TGCGCCAGCAGCCAATCCGCCGGGAGGCAGGATGATGAGCAGTTCTTC
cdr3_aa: CASSQSAGRQDDEQFF

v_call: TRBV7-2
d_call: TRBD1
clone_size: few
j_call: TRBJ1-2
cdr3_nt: TGTGCCAGCAGCCCATCGACAGGGCTGGACTATGGCTACACCTTC
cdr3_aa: CASSPSTGLDYGYTF

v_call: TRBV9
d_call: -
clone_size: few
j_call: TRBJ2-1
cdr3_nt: TGTGCCAGCAGCGTAGACTACCTCCCCATGGATGAGCAGTTCTTC
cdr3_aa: CASSVDYLPMDEQFF

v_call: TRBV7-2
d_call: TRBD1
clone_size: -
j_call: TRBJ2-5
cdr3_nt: TGTGCCAGCAGCTCTCCTGACAGGGGGGGCGAGACCCAGTACTTC
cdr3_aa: CASSSPDRGGETQYF

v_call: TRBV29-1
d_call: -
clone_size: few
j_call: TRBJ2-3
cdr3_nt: TGCAGCGCATGGGCCAGGGAGGCGAGCACAGATACGCAGTATTTT
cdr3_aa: CSAWAREASTDTQYF

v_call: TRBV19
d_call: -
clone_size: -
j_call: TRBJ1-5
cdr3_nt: TGTGCCAGTCAGGGCGAATATCAGCCCCAGCATTTT
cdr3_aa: CASQGEYQPQHF

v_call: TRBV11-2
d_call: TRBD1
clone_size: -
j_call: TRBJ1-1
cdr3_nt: TGTGCCAGCAGCATTTGGACAGGATTGAACACTGAAGCTTTCTTT
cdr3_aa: CASSIWTGLNTEAFF

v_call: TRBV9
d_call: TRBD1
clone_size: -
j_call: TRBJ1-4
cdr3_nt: TGTGCCAGCAGCGTAGGTGCCAGGGGGCAGAAAACGACTAATGAAAAACTGTTTTTT
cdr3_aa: CASSVGARGQKTTNEKLFF

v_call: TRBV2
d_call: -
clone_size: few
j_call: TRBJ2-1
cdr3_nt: TGTGCCAGCAGGGAGCGGTACAATGAGCAGTTCTTC
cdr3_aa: CASRERYNEQFF

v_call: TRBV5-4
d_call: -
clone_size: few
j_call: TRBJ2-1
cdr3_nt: TGTGCCAGCAGCTACAGGTCCCCCTCCTACAATGAGCAGTTCTTC
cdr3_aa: CASSYRSPSYNEQFF

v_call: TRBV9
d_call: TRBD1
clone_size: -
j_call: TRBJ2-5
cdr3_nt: TGTGCCAGCAGCTGGACCGGGACAGGGAAAGAGACCCAGTACTTC
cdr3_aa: CASSWTGTGKETQYF

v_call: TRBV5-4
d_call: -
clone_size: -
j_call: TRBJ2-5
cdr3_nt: TGTGCCAGCAGCTTGGCAGGGAGGGGGATGGAGACCCAGTACTTC
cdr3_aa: CASSLAGRGMETQYF